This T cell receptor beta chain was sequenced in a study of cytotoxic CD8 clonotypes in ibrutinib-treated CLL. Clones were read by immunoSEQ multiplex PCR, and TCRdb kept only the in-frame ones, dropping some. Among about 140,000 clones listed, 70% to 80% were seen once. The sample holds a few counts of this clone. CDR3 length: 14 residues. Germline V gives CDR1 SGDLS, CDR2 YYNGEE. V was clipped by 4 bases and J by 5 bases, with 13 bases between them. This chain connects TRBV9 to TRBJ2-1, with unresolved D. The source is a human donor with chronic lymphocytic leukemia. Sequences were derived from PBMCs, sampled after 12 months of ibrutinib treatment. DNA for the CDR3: TGTGCCAGCAGCCCCCCATGGGCCCACAATGAGCAGTTCTTC. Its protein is CASSPPWAHNEQFF.